This TCR beta chain comes out of a study of blood T cell repertoires in COVID-19. At the level of the study: Some COVID-19 samples were acute and others convalescent; all came from the United States, Italy and Spain.

Participants, 18 to 89 years old, spanned around 26 US areas. Donors of Cohort 3 who recovered were those that had two negative PCRs, clearance, or symptom resolution. Germline loops: CDR1 SGHRS, CDR2 YFSETQ. Trimming took 4 bases from V and 4 from J, leaving 14 bases between them. CDR3 length: 14 amino acids. The table came from immunoSEQ multiplex PCR; TCRdb's copy has only in-frame clones and leaves some out. The table lists 140,000 to 150,000 clones, roughly three quarters of them singletons. This chain uses TRBV5-1 with TRBJ2-5; weak D call: TRBD1 (6 bases). The TCR was taken from a woman between 45 and 60 years old who had recovered from COVID-19. What was sequenced was PBMCs or T cells enriched from blood (not recorded which). CDR3 DNA sequence: TGCGCCAGCAGCCCCAGGGGCAGCGGAGAGACCCAGTACTTC. It is translated as CASSPRGSGETQYF.